These 13 T cell receptor beta chains came from one sample sequenced in a study of T cells in localized non-small cell lung cancer. The assay was immunoSEQ multiplex PCR, and TCRdb's table has in-frame clones only and misses some. This sample has around 41,000 clones; 85% to 90% occur once, and the top ten carry roughly 7%. This specimen was peripheral blood, taken before any cancer treatment. These receptors were taken from a woman aged 18-55 years with stage III lung adenocarcinoma.

The V and J genes are TRBV5-1 and TRBJ2-3; TRBD2 matches at 7 bases. Germline V lookup: CDR1 SGHRS, CDR2 YFSETQ. Germline trimming cut 4 bases from V and 2 bases from J; bases unmatched to any gene: 7. CDR3 size: 15 residues. The CDR3 bases are TGCGCCAGCAGCGTGCGCGGGGGAGTCACAGATACGCAGTATTTT. It codes for CASSVRGGVTDTQYF.

The chain is built from TRBV12-5 and TRBJ2-4, with D maybe TRBD2 (6 bases). The V end lost 3 bases, the J end lost 7 bases, and 19 bases lay between the germline ends. CDR3 length: 16 amino acids. CDR1 LGHNT and CDR2 FRNRAP come from the germline V gene. The CDR3 nucleotides are TGTGCTAGTGGTTTAGGGCTTGGAGGGGCGTCCAACATTCAGTACTTC. Its translation: CASGLGLGGASNIQYF.

The CDR3 region has the DNA TGCAGTGCTAGAGATTACAATGAGCAGTTCTTC. It specifies CSARDYNEQFF. The gene calls are TRBV20-1 and TRBJ2-1; unclear D gene. Trimming pared 0 bases from V and 4 bases from J, leaving 1 base between. This CDR3 has 11 amino acids. Per germline, CDR1 DFQATT and CDR2 SNEGSKA (reference sequence).

The CDR3 coding sequence is TGTGCCAGCAGCAACGAGGATTGGGGGTACTCTGAAGCTTTCTTT. It yields the protein CASSNEDWGYSEAFF. The chain links TRBV21-1 to TRBJ1-1. TRBV21-1 constitutes a pseudogene. The CDR3 spans 15 residues.

The chain is built from TRBV4-1 and TRBJ1-1; TRBD1 might be the D (6 bases). CDR1 and CDR2 (germline): MGHRA, YSYEKL. This CDR3 is built from 14 residues. V lost 4 bases, J lost 1 base, and 10 bases lay in between. The CDR3 DNA follows: TGCGCCAGCAGCCGGGACAATACGAACACTGAAGCTTTCTTT. It codes for CASSRDNTNTEAFF.

V is TRBV11-3 and J is TRBJ2-1; D is undetermined. The germline V gene encodes CDR1 SGHNT and CDR2 YENEEA. The CDR3 consists of 13 residues. The V end was cut by 5 bases, the J end by 5 bases, with 10 bases between. Here the CDR3 reads CASSTLRDNEQFF. CDR3 DNA: TGTGCCAGCAGCACCCTAAGAGACAATGAGCAGTTCTTC.

This chain connects TRBV5-5 to TRBJ1-1, with a tentative D call TRBD1 (6 bases). CDR3 size: 13 residues. V lost 3 bases and J 3 bases, leaving 9 bases between the germline ends. From germline, CDR1 is SGHKS and CDR2 YYEKEE (reference sequence). The CDR3 DNA is TGTGCCAGCAGCTCCAGGGGTGACACTGAAGCTTTCTTT. It codes for CASSSRGDTEAFF. The whole variable domain, filled in from reference TRBV5-5 and TRBJ1-1, reads DAGVTQSPTHLIKTRGQQVTLRCSPISGHKSVSWYQQVLGQGPQFIFQYYEKEERGRGNFPDRFSARQFPNYSSELNVNALLLGDSALYLCASSSRGDTEAFFGQGTRLTVV.

The chain combines TRBV14 with TRBJ2-5, with no clear D. This CDR3 has 16 amino acids. V dropped 5 bases and J dropped 2 bases, with 18 bases sitting between them. CDR1 and CDR2 (germline): SGHDN, FVKESK. DNA of the CDR3: TGTGCCAGCAGCGACATAGACCTATACTTACAAGAGACCCAGTACTTC. Amino acids: CASSDIDLYLQETQYF. The whole variable domain, filled in from reference TRBV14 and TRBJ2-5, reads EAGVTQFPSHSVIEKGQTVTLRCDPISGHDNLYWYRRVMGKEIKFLLHFVKESKQDESGMPNNRFLAERTGGTYSTLKVQPAELEDSGVYFCASSDIDLYLQETQYFGPGTRLLVL.

The rearrangement joins TRBV9 to TRBJ2-3; unclear D gene. CDR3 length equals 13 residues. The germline gives CDR1 SGDLS, CDR2 YYNGEE. Trimming removed 3 bases from V and 6 bases from J, with 11 bases in between. The CDR3 region is CASSAPDSDTQYF. CDR3 DNA: TGTGCCAGCAGCGCCCCAGATTCGGATACGCAGTATTTT.

This chain uses TRBV9 with TRBJ2-5; unclear D gene. CDR3 length equals 12 residues. Germline CDR1 is SGDLS and CDR2 is YYNGEE. V was cut by 0 bases and J by 5 bases, with 5 bases left in between. CDR3 loop: CASSVGEETQYF. CDR3 DNA sequence: TGTGCCAGCAGCGTAGGCGAGGAGACCCAGTACTTC. The whole variable domain, filled in from reference TRBV9 and TRBJ2-5, reads DSGVTQTPKHLITATGQRVTLRCSPRSGDLSVYWYQQSLDQGLQFLIQYYNGEERAKGNILERFSAQQFPDLHSELNLSSLELGDSALYFCASSVGEETQYFGPGTRLLVL.

This chain joins TRBV10-3 and TRBJ2-5; 7 nucleotides line up with TRBD1. TRBJ2-7 explains the end of the DNA better; the J call may be wrong. Germline loops: CDR1 ENHRY, CDR2 SYGVKD. The CDR3 is made up of 14 amino acids. The DNA of the CDR3 is TGTGCCATCAGTCGACAGGGAAGTGCCTACGAGCAGTACTTC. Translation gives CAISRQGSAYEQYF.

The V gene is TRBV12-5, the J gene TRBJ1-5; possible D gene TRBD1, 6 bases. The CDR3 is 15 amino acids. CDR1 and CDR2 (germline): LGHNT, FRNRAP. With 1 base removed from V and 3 bases from J, the gap between germline ends came to 10 bases. The CDR3 loop reads CASGLGAGDNQPQHF. CDR3 coding DNA: TGTGCTAGTGGTTTGGGGGCAGGGGACAATCAGCCCCAGCATTTT.

The rearrangement links TRBV16 to TRBJ2-1; possible D gene TRBD1, 5 bases. With 4 bases removed from V and 4 bases from J, the gap between germline ends came to 11 bases. This CDR3 region has 14 residues. Germline V gene data show CDR1 as KGHSY and CDR2 as FQNENV. The CDR3 bases are TGTGCCAGCAGCCCGCACAGGAGTTACAATGAGCAGTTCTTC. Residues: CASSPHRSYNEQFF.